The 26 T cell receptor beta chains reported below all come from one sample, sequenced in a study of identical twins. MiXCR was run by TCRdb on the 5' RACE reads, yielding one entry per CDR3 protein. The table shows 400,000 to 600,000 distinct CDR3 sequences, with about 20% occurring only once. The sample also formed part of further work on yellow fever vaccine responses in identical twins.

Material for sequencing was CD4+ T cells sorted from blood. Receptors were obtained from a woman between 18 and 29 years old in good health.

The chain is built from TRBV5-5 and TRBJ2-7; D is unresolved. V shed 3 bases and J shed 5 bases, with 12 bases lying between them. CDR3 length equals 13 residues. Germline V gives CDR1 SGHKS, CDR2 YYEKEE (reference sequence). The CDR3 loop is CASSSGPRDEQYF. The CDR3 nucleotides are TGTGCCAGCAGCTCTGGCCCACGAGACGAGCAGTACTTC.

This chain links TRBV9 with TRBJ2-1; 11 bases are a match to TRBD1. The CDR3 totals 15 residues. Germline V lookup: CDR1 SGDLS, CDR2 YYNGEE. With V trimmed by 0 bases and J by 7 bases, 3 bases remained unmatched. DNA for the CDR3: TGTGCCAGCAGCGTAGCGGGACAGGGGGGAAATGAGCAGTTCTTC. This codes for CASSVAGQGGNEQFF.

In its sample, this clonotype was seen a few times. The rearrangement links TRBV20-1 to TRBJ1-5; no firm D call. The CDR3 totals 14 residues. The V gene lost 3 bases and the J gene lost 0 bases, with 9 bases spanning the gap. Per the germline V gene, CDR1 is DFQATT and CDR2 is SNEGSKA (reference sequence). CDR3 DNA sequence: TGCAGTGCTAGGCGAATGTATAGCAATCAGCCCCAGCATTTT. This codes for CSARRMYSNQPQHF.

This clonotype showed up just a few times. One end of the junction fails to match germline, which may point to a read error. The chain employs TRBV5-1 and TRBJ2-5; possible D gene TRBD1, 5 bases. The CDR3 runs 13 residues. CDR1 SGHRS and CDR2 YFSETQ come from the germline V gene. The DNA for the CDR3 is TGTGCCAGCAGCTTAGCTAGGGGAGAGACCCAGTACTTC. Protein sequence: CASSLARGETQYF.

The sample holds a few counts of this clonotype. The CDR3 here is CASSWQGQGKNIQYF. DNA for the CDR3: TGCGCCAGCAGCTGGCAGGGACAGGGAAAAAACATTCAGTACTTC. The chain couples TRBV5-1 to TRBJ2-4; 9 positions agree with TRBD1. Per the germline V gene, CDR1 is SGHRS and CDR2 is YFSETQ. This CDR3 comprises 15 residues. J was trimmed by 4 bases and V by 3 bases; bases with no gene match: 5.

This clonotype was seen a handful of times. V usage is TRBV6-2 or TRBV6-3 and J usage is TRBJ2-2; D remains unclear. This CDR3 has 12 amino acids. The germline CDR1 and CDR2 sequences are MNHEY and SVGEGT. V was cut by 6 bases and J by 8 bases, with 10 bases left in between. This CDR3 reads CASSKAPGELFF. The CDR3 DNA follows: TGTGCCAGCAGCAAAGCCCCGGGGGAGCTGTTTTTT.

The chain joins TRBV12-3 or TRBV12-4 to TRBJ2-1; TRBD2 matches at 11 bases. The CDR3 sequence is 15 residues long. The V segment lost 4 bases and the J segment 9 bases; nucleotides outside the gene matches: 8. The CDR3 here is CASSSLTSGNVEQFF. Here the CDR3 DNA reads TGTGCCAGCAGTTCTTTGACTAGCGGGAACGTTGAGCAGTTCTTC.

The V gene is TRBV7-8, the J gene TRBJ2-3; D remains ambiguous. Per germline, CDR1 SGHVS and CDR2 FQNEAQ. There are 12 residues in the CDR3. Trimming left V 2 bases short and J 4 bases short, with 4 bases between. CDR3 residues: CASSLWSDTQYF. The CDR3 DNA sequence: TGTGCCAGCAGCTTATGGTCAGATACGCAGTATTTT.

The rearrangement joins TRBV7-8 to TRBJ1-1; 7 nucleotides align to TRBD1. The CDR3 covers 14 residues. J gave up 3 bases and V 5 bases, and 6 bases lay outside the gene matches. Germline CDR1 reads SGHVS; CDR2 reads FQNEAQ. The DNA for the CDR3 is TGTGCCAGCAGCACCGAGACAGGGTACACTGAAGCTTTCTTT. Translated, it gives CASSTETGYTEAFF. The full variable domain, its missing parts supplied by reference TRBV7-8 and TRBJ1-1, is GAGVSQSPRYKVAKRGQDVALRCDPISGHVSLFWYQQALGQGPEFLTYFQNEAQLDKSGLPSDRFFAERPEGSVSTLKIQRTQQEDSAVYLCASSTETGYTEAFFGQGTRLTVV.

This clonotype came up many times. The chain links TRBV2 to TRBJ2-2; TRBD1 is a possible D gene (6 bases). In germline, CDR1 is SNHLY, CDR2 FYNNEI. The CDR3 is 12 amino acids. The V and J ends lost 6 bases and 8 bases respectively, with 10 bases between them. CDR3 coding DNA: TGTGCCAGCAGGCCCGGACAGGGGGAGCTGTTTTTT. As protein: CASRPGQGELFF.

This clonotype was detected only a few times. The chain couples TRBV3-1 to TRBJ1-1; no reliable D call. V was shortened by 7 bases and J by 2 bases, with 14 bases between the two germline ends. CDR3 length equals 14 residues. In germline, CDR1 is LGHDT, CDR2 YNNKEL (reference sequence). This CDR3 reads CASTGRGFNTEAFF. CDR3 DNA: TGTGCCAGCACCGGACGCGGGTTCAACACTGAAGCTTTCTTT.

The chain links TRBV3-1 to TRBJ2-5, with D unclear. CDR3 length: 15 amino acids. Trimming took 4 bases from V and 4 from J, leaving 16 bases between them. Germline loops: CDR1 LGHDT, CDR2 YNNKEL (reference sequence). The CDR3 region has the DNA TGTGCCAGCAGCCCGACCCGGGTCAGCAGAGAGACCCAGTACTTC. This encodes CASSPTRVSRETQYF.

A single count supports this clonotype. This chain uses TRBV6-1 with TRBJ2-3; D is unclear. CDR1 and CDR2 (germline): MNHNS, SASEGT. CDR3 length: 12 amino acids. Trimming took off 5 bases at V and 5 bases at J, with 8 bases between the two ends. DNA of the CDR3: TGTGCCAGCAGTCCTTTCCGAGATACGCAGTATTTT. It specifies CASSPFRDTQYF.

This clonotype occurred many times. This chain joins TRBV20-1 and TRBJ1-2; D not certain. The CDR3 is 13 amino acids. V was clipped by 6 bases and J by 7 bases, with 18 bases between them. From germline, CDR1 is DFQATT and CDR2 SNEGSKA (reference sequence). The CDR3 loop is CSALVPLVAGYTF. For the CDR3, the DNA is TGCAGTGCGCTTGTCCCCCTTGTGGCTGGCTACACCTTC.

V gene TRBV5-1 combines with J gene TRBJ2-7; 7 bases map to TRBD2. Germline V gene lookup returns CDR1 SGHRS and CDR2 YFSETQ. V lost 5 bases, J lost 4 bases, and 6 bases stayed unmatched. This CDR3 has 13 amino acids. The CDR3 DNA is TGCGCCAGCAGGCGGGAGAAAATTTACGAGCAGTACTTC. Translating it yields CASRREKIYEQYF.

The sample holds a few counts of this clonotype. The chain has TRBV27 and TRBJ2-2, with a tentative D call TRBD1 (6 bases). Trimming left V 6 bases short and J 1 base short, with 21 bases between. CDR1 MNHEY and CDR2 SMNVEV come from the germline V gene (reference sequence). The CDR3 contains 18 residues. CDR3 protein: CASSLRGQRLLNTGELFF. The CDR3 nucleotides read TGTGCCAGCAGCCTAAGAGGACAGAGACTTTTGAACACCGGGGAGCTGTTTTTT.

This chain connects TRBV4-2 to TRBJ2-7, with 8 bases identical to TRBD2. Germline CDR1 reads LGHNA; CDR2 reads YNFKEQ. J gave up 6 bases and V 1 base, and 14 bases lay outside the gene matches. The CDR3 totals 17 residues. As DNA, the CDR3 is TGTGCCAGCAGCCAAGGGGGAGGATCCAGCGGGAGAAGCGAGCAGTACTTC. This codes for CASSQGGGSSGRSEQYF.

Regarding this clonotype: One end of the junction does not line up with germline, which may come from a read error. The chain uses TRBV12-3 or TRBV12-4 and TRBJ1-4, with D possibly being TRBD1 (6 bases). The length of the CDR3 is 13 residues. CDR3 bases: TGTGCCAGCAGTTCTACAGGGACTGAAAAACTGATTTTT. Translated, it gives CASSSTGTEKLIF.

The J gene is TRBJ2-1, the V gene TRBV5-1; D gene uncertain. The CDR3 has 15 residues. Germline CDR1 reads SGHRS; CDR2 reads YFSETQ. V lost 0 bases and J 0 bases, leaving 7 bases between the germline ends. This CDR3 is CASSLDLSSYNEQFF. The CDR3 DNA sequence: TGCGCCAGCAGCTTGGACCTATCCTCCTACAATGAGCAGTTCTTC.

V usage is TRBV11-2 and J usage is TRBJ1-4; perhaps TRBD1 as D (5 bases). Trimming left V 2 bases short and J 10 bases short, with 11 bases between. The CDR3 sequence is 13 residues long. Germline loops: CDR1 SGHAT, CDR2 FQNNGV. The CDR3 protein is CASSLQGGGKLFF. CDR3 nucleotide sequence: TGTGCCAGCAGCTTACAGGGAGGAGGAAAACTGTTTTTT.

The chain's CDR3 is CASSFRRTYEQYV. The CDR3 DNA reads TGTGCCAGCAGCTTTAGACGGACCTACGAGCAGTACGTC. The gene calls are TRBV5-6 and TRBJ2-7; no definite D call. The CDR3 totals 13 residues. Germline CDR1 SGHDT, CDR2 YYEEEE. The V end lost 2 bases, the J end lost 2 bases, and 8 bases lay between the germline ends.

The chain carries TRBV7-9 and TRBJ2-7; no firm D call. CDR1 is SEHNR, CDR2 FQNEAQ, per germline (reference sequence). The CDR3 totals 13 residues. Trimming pared 1 base from V and 3 bases from J, leaving 7 bases between. CDR3 in DNA: TGTGCCAGCAGCTTAGAGACGGACTACGAGCAGTACGTC. Translated, it gives CASSLETDYEQYV.

The gene calls are TRBV12-3 or TRBV12-4 and TRBJ2-2; TRBD1 might be the D (5 bases). The V end was cut by 3 bases, the J end by 2 bases, with 10 bases between. The CDR3 is 15 amino acids. CDR3 bases: TGTGCCAGCAGTTTGGTCAGGGTCAACACCGGGGAGCTGTTTTTT. This gives the protein CASSLVRVNTGELFF.

The chain employs TRBV6-5 and TRBJ1-1; TRBD1 matches at 8 bases. The germline V gene encodes CDR1 MNHEY and CDR2 SVGAGI. The CDR3 contains 12 residues. J lost 7 bases, V lost 5 bases, and 3 bases had no gene match. The CDR3: CASSTTGGEAFF. DNA for the CDR3: TGTGCCAGCAGTACCACAGGGGGTGAAGCTTTCTTT.

The CDR3 region has the DNA TGTGCCAGCAGCTTAACGAGGGGGGGGAGCACAGATACGCAGTATTTT. It translates to CASSLTRGGSTDTQYF. J is TRBJ2-3 and V is TRBV7-3; D may be TRBD2 (7 bases). The germline CDR1 and CDR2 sequences are SGHTA and FQGTGA. Trimming pared 0 bases from V and 0 bases from J, leaving 10 bases between. CDR3 length: 16 amino acids. The full variable domain, rest sourced from reference TRBV7-3 and TRBJ2-3, is GAGVSQTPSNKVTEKGKYVELRCDPISGHTALYWYRQSLGQGPEFLIYFQGTGAADDSGLPNDRFFAVRPEGSVSTLKIQRTERGDSAVYLCASSLTRGGSTDTQYFGPGTRLTVL.

The J gene is TRBJ2-1, the V gene TRBV7-6; D uncertain. This CDR3 contains 15 residues. CDR1 and CDR2 from the germline V gene are SGHVS and FNYEAQ. Between the trimmed V and J ends, which lost 5 bases and 10 bases, there was a span of 21 bases. The CDR3 spells CASSPMGNVGGEQFF. The CDR3 bases are TGTGCCAGCAGCCCAATGGGGAACGTAGGTGGAGAGCAGTTCTTC.